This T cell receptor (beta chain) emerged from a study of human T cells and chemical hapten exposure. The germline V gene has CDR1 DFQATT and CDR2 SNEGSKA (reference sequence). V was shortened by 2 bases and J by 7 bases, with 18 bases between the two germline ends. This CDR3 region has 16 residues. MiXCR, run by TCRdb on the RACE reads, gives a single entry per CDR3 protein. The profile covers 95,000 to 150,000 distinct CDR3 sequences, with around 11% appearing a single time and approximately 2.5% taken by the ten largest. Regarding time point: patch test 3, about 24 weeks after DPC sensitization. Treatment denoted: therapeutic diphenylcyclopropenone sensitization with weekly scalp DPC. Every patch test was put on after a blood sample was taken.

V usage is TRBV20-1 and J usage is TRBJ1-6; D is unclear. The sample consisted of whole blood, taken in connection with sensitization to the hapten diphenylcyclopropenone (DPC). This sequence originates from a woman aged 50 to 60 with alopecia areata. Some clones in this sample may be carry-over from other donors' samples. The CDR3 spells CSARFWADTTNSPLHF. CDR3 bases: TGCAGTGCTAGATTCTGGGCCGACACAACGAATTCACCCCTCCACTTT.